The T cell receptor beta chain under discussion was sequenced for a study of blood T cell repertoires in COVID-19. The overall study: There were acute and convalescent COVID-19 samples, and they came from the United States, Italy and Spain. T cells, B-cell-depleted T cells, or PBMCs provided the cDNA or gDNA that served as material.

V lost 4 bases to trimming and J lost 2 bases, with 11 bases between them. This CDR3 has 14 amino acids. From germline, CDR1 is LGHNA and CDR2 YSLEER. Per the authors' pipeline: By means of reference gene primer amplification, nucleated cell counts were estimated. Using immunoSEQ multiplex PCR, the repertoire was profiled, and TCRdb retains in-frame clones only, with some absent. V and J calls and clone size are as listed in that table; D and trimming were resolved from the DNA. The table lists about 140,000 clones, around 73% of them singletons, with approximately 9% in the top ten. This receptor was identified in a woman in her fifties or sixties with active or convalescent COVID-19. The material sequenced was peripheral blood. This sequence joins TRBV4-3 and TRBJ1-2; possibly TRBD1 for D (5 bases). The CDR3 DNA reads as TGCGCCAGCAGCCTAGACGCAGGGAACTATGGCTACACCTTC. Its protein is CASSLDAGNYGYTF.